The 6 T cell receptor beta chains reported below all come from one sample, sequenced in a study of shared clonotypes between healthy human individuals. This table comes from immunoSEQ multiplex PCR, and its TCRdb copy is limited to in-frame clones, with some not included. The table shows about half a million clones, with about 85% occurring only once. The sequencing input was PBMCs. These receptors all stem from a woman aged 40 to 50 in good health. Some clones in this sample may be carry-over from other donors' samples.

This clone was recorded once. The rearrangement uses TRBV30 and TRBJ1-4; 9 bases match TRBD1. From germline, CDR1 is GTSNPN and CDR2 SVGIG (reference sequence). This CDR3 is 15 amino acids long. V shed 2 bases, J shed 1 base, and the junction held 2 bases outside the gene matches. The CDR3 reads CAWSTGGRTNEKLFF. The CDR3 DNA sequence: TGTGCCTGGAGTACAGGGGGCAGAACTAATGAAAAACTGTTTTTT.

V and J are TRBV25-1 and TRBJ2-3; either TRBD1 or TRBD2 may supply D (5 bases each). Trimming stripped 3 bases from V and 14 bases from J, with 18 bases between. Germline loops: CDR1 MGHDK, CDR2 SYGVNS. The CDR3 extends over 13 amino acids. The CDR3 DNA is TGTGCCAGCAGTGATCTGCCCGGGACCAGGGCGTATTTT. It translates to CASSDLPGTRAYF.

Written as DNA, the CDR3 is TGTGCCAGCTCTCGACGACTAGCGGGAGTGTTATCCGAGCAGTACTTC. Its translation: CASSRRLAGVLSEQYF. The chain employs TRBV18 and TRBJ2-7, with 12 bases identical to TRBD2. Germline lookup yields CDR1 KGHSH and CDR2 LQKENI. There are 16 residues in the CDR3. V shed 6 bases, J shed 6 bases, and the junction held 12 bases outside the gene matches.

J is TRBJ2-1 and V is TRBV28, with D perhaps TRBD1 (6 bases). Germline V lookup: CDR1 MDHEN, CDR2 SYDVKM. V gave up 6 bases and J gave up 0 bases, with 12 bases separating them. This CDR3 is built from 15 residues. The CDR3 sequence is CASRATGNSYNEQFF. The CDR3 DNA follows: TGTGCCAGCAGAGCCACAGGGAACTCCTACAATGAGCAGTTCTTC.

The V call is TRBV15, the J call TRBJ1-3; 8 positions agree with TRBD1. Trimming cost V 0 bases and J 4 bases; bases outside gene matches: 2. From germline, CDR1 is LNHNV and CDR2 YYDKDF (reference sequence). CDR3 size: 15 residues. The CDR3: CATSRDRGQGNTIYF. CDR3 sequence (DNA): TGTGCCACCAGCAGAGACAGGGGGCAAGGAAACACCATATATTTT.

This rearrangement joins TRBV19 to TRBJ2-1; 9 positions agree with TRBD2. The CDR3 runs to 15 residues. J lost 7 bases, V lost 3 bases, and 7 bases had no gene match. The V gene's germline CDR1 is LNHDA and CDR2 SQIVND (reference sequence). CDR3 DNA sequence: TGTGCCAGTAGTATCCCGGGACTAGCTGCTAATGAGCAGTTCTTC. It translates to CASSIPGLAANEQFF.